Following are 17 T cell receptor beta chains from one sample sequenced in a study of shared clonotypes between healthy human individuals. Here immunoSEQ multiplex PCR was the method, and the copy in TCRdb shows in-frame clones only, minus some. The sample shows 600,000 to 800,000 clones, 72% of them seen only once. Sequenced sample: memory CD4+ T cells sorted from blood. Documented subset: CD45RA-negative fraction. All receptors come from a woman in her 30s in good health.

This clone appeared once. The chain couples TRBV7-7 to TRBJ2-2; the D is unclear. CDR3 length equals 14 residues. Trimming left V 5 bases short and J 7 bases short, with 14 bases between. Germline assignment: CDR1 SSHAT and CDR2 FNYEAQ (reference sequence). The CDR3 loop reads CASSPTHAGGELFF. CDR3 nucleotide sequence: TGTGCCAGCAGCCCAACCCATGCCGGCGGGGAGCTGTTTTTT.

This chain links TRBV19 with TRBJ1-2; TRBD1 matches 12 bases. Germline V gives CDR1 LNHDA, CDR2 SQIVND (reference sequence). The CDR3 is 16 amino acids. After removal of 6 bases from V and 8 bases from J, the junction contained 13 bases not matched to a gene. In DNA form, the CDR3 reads TGTGCCAGTAGCGCTAGAGGGACAGGGGGCGTTCGGGGCTACACCTTC. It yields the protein CASSARGTGGVRGYTF.

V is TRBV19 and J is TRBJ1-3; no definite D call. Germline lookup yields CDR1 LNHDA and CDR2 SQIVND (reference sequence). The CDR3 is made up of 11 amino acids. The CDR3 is CGRVPGNTIYF. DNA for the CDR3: TGTGGGAGGGTACCTGGAAACACCATATATTTT.

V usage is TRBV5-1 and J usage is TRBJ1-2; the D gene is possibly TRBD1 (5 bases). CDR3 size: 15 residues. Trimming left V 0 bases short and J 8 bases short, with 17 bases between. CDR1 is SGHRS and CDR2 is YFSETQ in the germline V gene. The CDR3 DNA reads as TGCGCCAGCAGCTTGGGGGACGGGACGCCCGGAGGCTACACCTTC. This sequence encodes CASSLGDGTPGGYTF.

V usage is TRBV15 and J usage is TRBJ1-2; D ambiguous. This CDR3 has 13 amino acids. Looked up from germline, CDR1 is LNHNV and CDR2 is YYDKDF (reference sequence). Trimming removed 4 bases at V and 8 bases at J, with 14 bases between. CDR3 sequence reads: CATSIRAEAGYTF. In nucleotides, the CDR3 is TGTGCCACCAGCATAAGGGCCGAAGCGGGCTACACCTTC.

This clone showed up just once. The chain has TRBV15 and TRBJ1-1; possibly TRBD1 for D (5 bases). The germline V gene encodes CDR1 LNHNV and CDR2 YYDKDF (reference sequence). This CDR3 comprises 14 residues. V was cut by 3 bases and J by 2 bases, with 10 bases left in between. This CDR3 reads CATSRGPQNTEAFF. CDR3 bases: TGTGCCACCAGCAGGGGACCTCAAAACACTGAAGCTTTCTTT.

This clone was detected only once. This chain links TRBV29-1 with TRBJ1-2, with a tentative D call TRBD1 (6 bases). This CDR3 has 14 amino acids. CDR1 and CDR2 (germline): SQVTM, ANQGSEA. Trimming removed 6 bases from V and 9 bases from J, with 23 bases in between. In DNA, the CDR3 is TGCAGCGTCGACATTCCCGGGACACCCGCTAGCTACACCTTC. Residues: CSVDIPGTPASYTF.

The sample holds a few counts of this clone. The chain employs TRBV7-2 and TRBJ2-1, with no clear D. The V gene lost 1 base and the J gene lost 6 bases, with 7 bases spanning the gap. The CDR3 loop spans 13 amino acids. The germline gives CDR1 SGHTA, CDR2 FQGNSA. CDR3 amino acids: CASSLGGFNEQFF. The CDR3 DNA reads TGTGCCAGCAGCTTAGGGGGATTCAATGAGCAGTTCTTC.

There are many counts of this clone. In DNA form, the CDR3 reads TGTGCCAGTAACAGAACCCCGGGACAGGGGGGCGCTGAAGCTTTCTTT. Encoded protein: CASNRTPGQGGAEAFF. The chain couples TRBV19 to TRBJ1-1, with 11 bases that match TRBD1. V shed 7 bases, J shed 6 bases, and the junction held 13 bases outside the gene matches. The CDR3 totals 16 residues. CDR1 is LNHDA and CDR2 is SQIVND in the germline V gene (reference sequence). Full variable domain (missing parts from reference TRBV19 and TRBJ1-1): DGGITQSPKYLFRKEGQNVTLSCEQNLNHDAMYWYRQDPGQGLRLIYYSQIVNDFQKGDIAEGYSVSREKKESFPLTVTSAQKNPTAFYLCASNRTPGQGGAEAFFGQGTRLTVV.

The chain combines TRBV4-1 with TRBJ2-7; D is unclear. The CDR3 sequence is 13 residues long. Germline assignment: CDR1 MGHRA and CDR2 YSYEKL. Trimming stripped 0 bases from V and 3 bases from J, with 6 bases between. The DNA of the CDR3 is TGCGCCAGCAGCCAAGAAGAATACTACGAGCAGTACTTC. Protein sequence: CASSQEEYYEQYF.

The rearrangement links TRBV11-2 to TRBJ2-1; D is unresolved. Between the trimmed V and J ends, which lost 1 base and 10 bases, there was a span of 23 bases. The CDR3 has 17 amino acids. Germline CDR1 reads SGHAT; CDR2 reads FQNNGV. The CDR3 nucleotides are TGTGCCAGCAGCTTAGCCCTCTACACAGACCTCTGGGTCGAGCAGTTCTTC. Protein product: CASSLALYTDLWVEQFF.

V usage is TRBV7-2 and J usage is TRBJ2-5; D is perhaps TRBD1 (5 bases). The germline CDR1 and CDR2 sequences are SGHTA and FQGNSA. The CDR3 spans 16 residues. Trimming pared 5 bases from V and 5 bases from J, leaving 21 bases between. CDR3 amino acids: CASSIPAGNRRETQYF. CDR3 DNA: TGTGCCAGCAGCATACCAGCTGGAAACAGGCGGGAGACCCAGTACTTC.

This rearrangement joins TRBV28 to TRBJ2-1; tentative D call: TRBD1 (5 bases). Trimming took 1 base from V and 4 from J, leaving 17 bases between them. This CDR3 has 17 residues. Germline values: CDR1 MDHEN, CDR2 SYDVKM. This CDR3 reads CASSLLGRYRSYNEQFF. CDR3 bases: TGTGCCAGCAGTTTATTAGGGCGTTACAGGTCTTACAATGAGCAGTTCTTC.

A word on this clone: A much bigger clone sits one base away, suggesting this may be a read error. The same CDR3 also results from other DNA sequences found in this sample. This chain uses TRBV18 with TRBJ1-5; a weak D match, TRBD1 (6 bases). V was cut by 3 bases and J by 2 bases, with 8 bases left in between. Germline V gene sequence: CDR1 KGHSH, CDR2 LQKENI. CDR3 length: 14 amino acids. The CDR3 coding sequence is TGTGCCAGCTCACCGAGACAGGGCAATCAGCCCCAGCATTTT. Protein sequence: CASSPRQGNQPQHF.

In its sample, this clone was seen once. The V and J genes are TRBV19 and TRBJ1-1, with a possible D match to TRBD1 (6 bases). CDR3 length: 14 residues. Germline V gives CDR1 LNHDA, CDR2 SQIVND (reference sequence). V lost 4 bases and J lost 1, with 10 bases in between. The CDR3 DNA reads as TGTGCCAGTAGTACGGGACAACCGAACACTGAAGCTTTCTTT. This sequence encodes CASSTGQPNTEAFF.

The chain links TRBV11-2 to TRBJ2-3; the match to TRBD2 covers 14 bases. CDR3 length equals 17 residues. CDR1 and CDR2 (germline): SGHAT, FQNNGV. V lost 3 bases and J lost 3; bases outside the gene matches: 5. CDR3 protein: CASSLAGTSGSTDTQYF. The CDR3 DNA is TGTGCCAGCAGCTTGGCCGGGACTAGCGGGAGTACAGATACGCAGTATTTT.

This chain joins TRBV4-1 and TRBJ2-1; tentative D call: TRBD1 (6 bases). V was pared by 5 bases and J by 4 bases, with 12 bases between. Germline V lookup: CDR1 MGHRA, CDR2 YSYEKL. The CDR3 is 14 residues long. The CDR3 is CASSWERGYNEQFF. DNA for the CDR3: TGCGCCAGCAGCTGGGAAAGGGGGTACAATGAGCAGTTCTTC.